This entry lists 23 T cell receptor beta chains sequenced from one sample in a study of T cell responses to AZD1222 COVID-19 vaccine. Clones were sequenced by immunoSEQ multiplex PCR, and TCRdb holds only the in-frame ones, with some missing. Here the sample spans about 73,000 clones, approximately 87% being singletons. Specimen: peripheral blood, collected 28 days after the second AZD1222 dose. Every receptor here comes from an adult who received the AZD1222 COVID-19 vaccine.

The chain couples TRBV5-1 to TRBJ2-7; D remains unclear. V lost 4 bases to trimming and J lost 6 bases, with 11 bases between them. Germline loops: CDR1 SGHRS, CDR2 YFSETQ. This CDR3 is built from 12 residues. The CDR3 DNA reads TGCGCCAGCAGCCCGGCTTTAGGCGAGCAGTACTTC. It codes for CASSPALGEQYF.

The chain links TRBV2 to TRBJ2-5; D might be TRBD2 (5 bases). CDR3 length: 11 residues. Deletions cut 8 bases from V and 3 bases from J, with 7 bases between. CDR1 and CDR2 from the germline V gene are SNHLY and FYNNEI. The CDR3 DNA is TGTGCCAGCGCAGCGGAAGAGACCCAGTACTTC. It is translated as CASAAEETQYF.

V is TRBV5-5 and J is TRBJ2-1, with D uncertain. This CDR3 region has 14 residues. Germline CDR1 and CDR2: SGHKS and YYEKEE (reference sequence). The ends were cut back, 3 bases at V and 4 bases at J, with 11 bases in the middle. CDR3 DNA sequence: TGTGCCAGCAGCTCCGTGACTGAATACAATGAGCAGTTCTTC. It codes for CASSSVTEYNEQFF.

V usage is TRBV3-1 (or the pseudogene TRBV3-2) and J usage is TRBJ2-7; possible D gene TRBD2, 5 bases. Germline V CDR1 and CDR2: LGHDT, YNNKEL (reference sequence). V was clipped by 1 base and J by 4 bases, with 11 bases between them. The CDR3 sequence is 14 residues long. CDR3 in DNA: TGTGCCAGCAGCCAAGTCGGGGAAGTATACGAGCAGTACTTC. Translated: CASSQVGEVYEQYF.

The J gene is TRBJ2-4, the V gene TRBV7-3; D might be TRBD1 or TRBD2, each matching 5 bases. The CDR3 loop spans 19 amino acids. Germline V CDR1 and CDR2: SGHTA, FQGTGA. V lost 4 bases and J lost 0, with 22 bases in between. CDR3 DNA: TGTGCCAGCAGCTCCCCCGGCGGCAGGGACCCCAAAGCCAAAAACATTCAGTACTTC. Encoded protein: CASSSPGGRDPKAKNIQYF. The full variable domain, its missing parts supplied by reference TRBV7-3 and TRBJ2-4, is GAGVSQTPSNKVTEKGKYVELRCDPISGHTALYWYRQSLGQGPEFLIYFQGTGAADDSGLPNDRFFAVRPEGSVSTLKIQRTERGDSAVYLCASSSPGGRDPKAKNIQYFGAGTRLSVL.

DNA for the CDR3: TGTGCCAGTAGTTCTTCGACATCTACTAATGAAAAACTGTTTTTT. This codes for CASSSSTSTNEKLFF. The rearrangement joins TRBV19 to TRBJ1-4; D is uncertain. The CDR3 is 15 amino acids. CDR1 and CDR2 from the germline V gene are LNHDA and SQIVND (reference sequence). V was cut by 5 bases and J by 2 bases, with 12 bases left in between.

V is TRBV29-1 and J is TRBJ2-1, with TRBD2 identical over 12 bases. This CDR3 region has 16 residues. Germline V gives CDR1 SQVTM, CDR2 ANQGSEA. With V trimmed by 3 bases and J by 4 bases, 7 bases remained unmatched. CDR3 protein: CSVDGGLAGIYNEQFF. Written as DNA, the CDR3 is TGCAGCGTTGATGGAGGACTAGCGGGGATATACAATGAGCAGTTCTTC.

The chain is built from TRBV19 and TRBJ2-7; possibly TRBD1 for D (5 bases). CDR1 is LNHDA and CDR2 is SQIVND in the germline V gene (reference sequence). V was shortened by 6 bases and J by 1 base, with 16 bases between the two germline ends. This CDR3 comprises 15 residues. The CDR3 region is CASRASGRASYEQYF. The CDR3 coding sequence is TGTGCCAGTAGAGCGTCGGGCAGGGCATCCTACGAGCAGTACTTC.

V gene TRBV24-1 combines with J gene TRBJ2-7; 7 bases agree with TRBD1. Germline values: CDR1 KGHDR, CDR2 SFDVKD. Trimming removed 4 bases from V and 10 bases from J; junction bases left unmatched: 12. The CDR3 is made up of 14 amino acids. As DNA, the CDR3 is TGTGCCACCAGTGACCCCGGGACCCAGGGGGTCCAGTACTTC. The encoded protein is CATSDPGTQGVQYF.

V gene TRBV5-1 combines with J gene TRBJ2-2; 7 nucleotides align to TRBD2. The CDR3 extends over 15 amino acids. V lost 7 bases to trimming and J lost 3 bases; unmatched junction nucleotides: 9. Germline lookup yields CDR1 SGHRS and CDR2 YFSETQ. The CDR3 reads CASEGSAGDTGELFF. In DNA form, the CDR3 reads TGCGCCAGCGAGGGGTCGGCGGGGGACACCGGGGAGCTGTTTTTT.

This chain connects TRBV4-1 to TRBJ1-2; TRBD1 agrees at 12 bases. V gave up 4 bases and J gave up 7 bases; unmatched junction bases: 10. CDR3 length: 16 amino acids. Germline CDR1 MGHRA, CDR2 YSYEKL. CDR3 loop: CASSPSPGQGAGGYTF. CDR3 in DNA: TGCGCCAGCAGCCCTTCTCCGGGACAGGGGGCCGGTGGCTACACCTTC.

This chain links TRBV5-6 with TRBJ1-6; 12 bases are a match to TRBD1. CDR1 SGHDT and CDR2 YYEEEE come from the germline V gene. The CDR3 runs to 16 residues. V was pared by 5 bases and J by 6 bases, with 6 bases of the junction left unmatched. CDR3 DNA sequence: TGTGCCAGCAGACCGGGACAGGGGGCAGGTAATTCACCCCTCCACTTT. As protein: CASRPGQGAGNSPLHF.

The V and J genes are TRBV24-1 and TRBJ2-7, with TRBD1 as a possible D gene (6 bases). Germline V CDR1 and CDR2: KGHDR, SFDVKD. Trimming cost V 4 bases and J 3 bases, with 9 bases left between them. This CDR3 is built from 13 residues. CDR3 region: CATSEGADYEQYF. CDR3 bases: TGTGCCACCAGTGAGGGGGCGGACTACGAGCAGTACTTC.

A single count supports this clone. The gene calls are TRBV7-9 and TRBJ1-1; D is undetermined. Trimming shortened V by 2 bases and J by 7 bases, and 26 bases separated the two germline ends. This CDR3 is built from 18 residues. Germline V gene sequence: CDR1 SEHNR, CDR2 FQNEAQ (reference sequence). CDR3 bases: TGTGCCAGCAGCTTAAACCGATGGGGATCTTCAACACTGATTGAAGCTTTCTTT. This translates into CASSLNRWGSSTLIEAFF.

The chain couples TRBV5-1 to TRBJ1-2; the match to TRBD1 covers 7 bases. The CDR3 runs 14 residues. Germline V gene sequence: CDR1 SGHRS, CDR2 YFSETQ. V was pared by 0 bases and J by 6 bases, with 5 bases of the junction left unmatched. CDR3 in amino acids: CASSLGRGTDGYTF. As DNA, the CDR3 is TGCGCCAGCAGCTTGGGCAGGGGGACGGATGGCTACACCTTC.

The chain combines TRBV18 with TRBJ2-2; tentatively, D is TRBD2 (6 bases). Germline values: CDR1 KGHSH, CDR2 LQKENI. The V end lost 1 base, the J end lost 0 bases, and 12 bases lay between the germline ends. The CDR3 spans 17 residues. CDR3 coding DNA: TGTGCCAGCTCACCACGGGCTAGCGAAACGAACACCGGGGAGCTGTTTTTT. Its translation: CASSPRASETNTGELFF.

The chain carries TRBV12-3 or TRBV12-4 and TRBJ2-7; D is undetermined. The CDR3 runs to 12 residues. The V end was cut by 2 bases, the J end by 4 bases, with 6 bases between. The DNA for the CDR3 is TGTGCCAGCAGTTTATTAGGTTACGAGCAGTACTTC. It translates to CASSLLGYEQYF.

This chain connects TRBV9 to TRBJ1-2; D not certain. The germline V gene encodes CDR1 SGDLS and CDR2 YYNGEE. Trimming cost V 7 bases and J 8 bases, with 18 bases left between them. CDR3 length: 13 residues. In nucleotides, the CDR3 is TGTGCCAGCTCTCCCCCGGGGATGGTCGGCTACACCTTC. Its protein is CASSPPGMVGYTF.

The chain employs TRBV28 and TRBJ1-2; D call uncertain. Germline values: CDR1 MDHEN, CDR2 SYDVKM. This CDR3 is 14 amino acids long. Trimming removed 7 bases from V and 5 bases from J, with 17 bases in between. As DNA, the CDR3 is TGTGCCAGCACTCGTACGGCAGGTCAATATGGCTACACCTTC. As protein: CASTRTAGQYGYTF.

CDR3 residues: CASSQNYGYTF. The CDR3 nucleotides are TGTGCCAGCAGTCAAAACTATGGCTACACCTTC. V usage is TRBV28 and J usage is TRBJ1-2; D call uncertain. V gave up 5 bases and J gave up 2 bases, with 3 bases separating them. The CDR3 spans 11 residues. Germline V gives CDR1 MDHEN, CDR2 SYDVKM.

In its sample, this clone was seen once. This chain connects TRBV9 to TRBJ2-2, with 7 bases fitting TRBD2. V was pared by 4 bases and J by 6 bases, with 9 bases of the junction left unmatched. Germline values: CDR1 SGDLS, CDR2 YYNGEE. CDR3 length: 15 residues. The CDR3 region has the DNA TGTGCCAGCAGCATCCGGTGGGGGGGAGCCGGGGAGCTGTTTTTT. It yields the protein CASSIRWGGAGELFF.

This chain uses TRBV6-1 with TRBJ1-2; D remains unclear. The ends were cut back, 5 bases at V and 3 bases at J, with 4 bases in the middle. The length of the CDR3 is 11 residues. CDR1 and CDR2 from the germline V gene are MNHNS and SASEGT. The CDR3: CASSWDYGYTF. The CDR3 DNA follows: TGTGCCAGCAGTTGGGACTATGGCTACACCTTC.

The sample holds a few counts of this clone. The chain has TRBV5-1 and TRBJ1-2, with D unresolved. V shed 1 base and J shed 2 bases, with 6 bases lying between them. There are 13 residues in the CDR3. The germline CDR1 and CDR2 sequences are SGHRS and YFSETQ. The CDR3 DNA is TGCGCCAGCAGCTTGAACAGAAACTATGGCTACACCTTC. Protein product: CASSLNRNYGYTF.